The 13 T cell receptor beta chains below all came from one sample that was sequenced in a study of blood T cell repertoires in COVID-19. The assay was immunoSEQ multiplex PCR, and TCRdb's table has in-frame clones only and misses some. This table holds 30,000 to 50,000 clones, 75% to 90% found once. Material for sequencing was peripheral blood. The receptors were gathered from a man between 45 and 60 years old with active or convalescent COVID-19.

CDR3 nucleotides: TGTGCCTGGAGTAGGGGGACGGGTCAGCCCCAGCATTTT. Its protein is CAWSRGTGQPQHF. V gene TRBV30 combines with J gene TRBJ1-5, with D tentatively TRBD1 (6 bases). Trimming left V 2 bases short and J 6 bases short, with 11 bases between. This CDR3 has 13 residues. The germline gives CDR1 GTSNPN, CDR2 SVGIG (reference sequence). The full variable domain, rest sourced from reference TRBV30 and TRBJ1-5, is SQTIHQWPATLVQPVGSPLSLECTVEGTSNPNLYWYRQAAGRGLQLLFYSVGIGQISSEVPQNLSASRPQDRQFILSSKKLLLSDSGFYLCAWSRGTGQPQHFGDGTRLSIL.

The rearrangement links TRBV24-1 to TRBJ2-3; D is perhaps TRBD2 (5 bases). V shed 4 bases and J shed 3 bases, with 19 bases lying between them. CDR1 KGHDR and CDR2 SFDVKD come from the germline V gene. The CDR3 totals 17 residues. This CDR3 is CATSETQLGSRTDTQYF. The CDR3, as DNA: TGTGCCACCAGTGAGACCCAACTAGGATCTAGGACAGATACGCAGTATTTT.

This chain joins TRBV7-2 and TRBJ1-1, with TRBD1 matching 7 bases. CDR3 length equals 15 residues. V shed 5 bases and J 5 bases; nucleotides not matched to a gene: 11. CDR1 and CDR2 from the germline V gene are SGHTA and FQGNSA. The CDR3, as DNA: TGTGCCAGCAGCGGGGCAGGGGGAGGAGGTACTGAAGCTTTCTTT. This encodes CASSGAGGGGTEAFF.

The V call is TRBV7-9, the J call TRBJ1-2, with no clear D. Germline CDR1 and CDR2: SEHNR and FQNEAQ (reference sequence). The V end was cut by 1 base, the J end by 5 bases, with 8 bases between. This CDR3 is built from 13 residues. This CDR3 is CASSLVTDYGYTF. CDR3 DNA sequence: TGTGCCAGCAGCTTAGTAACAGATTATGGCTACACCTTC.

This chain connects TRBV11-2 to TRBJ1-1, with D perhaps matching TRBD1 (5 bases). Trimming stripped 2 bases from V and 1 base from J, with 11 bases between. The CDR3 extends over 15 amino acids. Germline lookup yields CDR1 SGHAT and CDR2 FQNNGV. The CDR3 reads CASSLMGRRNTEAFF. The CDR3 bases are TGTGCCAGCAGCTTAATGGGGCGGAGGAACACTGAAGCTTTCTTT.

This chain connects TRBV2 to TRBJ2-7; D may be TRBD2 (5 bases). Germline CDR1 SNHLY, CDR2 FYNNEI. This CDR3 has 11 residues. V gave up 8 bases and J gave up 6 bases, with 11 bases separating them. This chain's CDR3 is CASARRGEQYF. The DNA of the CDR3 is TGTGCCAGCGCTCGTCGGGGCGAGCAGTACTTC.

V and J are TRBV2 and TRBJ2-7; D may be TRBD1 (6 bases). Trimming removed 6 bases at V and 3 bases at J, with 12 bases between. This CDR3 has 13 residues. CDR1 is SNHLY and CDR2 is FYNNEI in the germline V gene. This CDR3 is CASRQGPDYEQYF. The CDR3 DNA reads as TGTGCCAGCAGACAGGGTCCGGACTACGAGCAGTACTTC.

V gene TRBV7-8 combines with J gene TRBJ1-3, with D tentatively TRBD1 (6 bases). Trimming cost V 0 bases and J 2 bases, with 11 bases left between them. The length of the CDR3 is 16 residues. Looked up from germline, CDR1 is SGHVS and CDR2 is FQNEAQ. The chain's CDR3 is CASSLAWGGPGNTIYF. The CDR3 DNA is TGTGCCAGCAGCTTAGCATGGGGGGGGCCTGGAAACACCATATATTTT. The full variable domain, completed using reference TRBV7-8 and TRBJ1-3, is GAGVSQSPRYKVAKRGQDVALRCDPISGHVSLFWYQQALGQGPEFLTYFQNEAQLDKSGLPSDRFFAERPEGSVSTLKIQRTQQEDSAVYLCASSLAWGGPGNTIYFGEGSWLTVV.

This clone was counted once. J is TRBJ1-2 and V is TRBV21-1; TRBD1, as called in the table, went unchecked against the DNA. TRBV21-1 is noted as a pseudogene. The CDR3 loop spans 12 amino acids. CDR3 bases: TGTGCCAGCAGCAGATCAGGGGGCTCATACACCTTC. This encodes CASSRSGGSYTF.

V usage is TRBV2 and J usage is TRBJ1-3; the match to TRBD1 covers 9 bases. The CDR3 is made up of 15 amino acids. CDR1 is SNHLY, CDR2 FYNNEI, per germline. V shed 6 bases, J shed 3 bases, and the junction held 6 bases outside the gene matches. CDR3 nucleotides: TGTGCCAGCAGATCCGGGACAGGGTATGGAAACACCATATATTTT. This sequence encodes CASRSGTGYGNTIYF.

The chain links TRBV3-1 (or the pseudogene TRBV3-2) to TRBJ2-2, with TRBD2 as a possible D gene (5 bases). The CDR3 runs to 15 residues. Trimming pared 1 base from V and 2 bases from J, leaving 8 bases between. Germline-derived CDR1 and CDR2 are LGHDT and YNNKEL (reference sequence). CDR3 nucleotides: TGTGCCAGCAGCCAAGGAGGGCCTAACACCGGGGAGCTGTTTTTT. Translation gives CASSQGGPNTGELFF.

CDR3 sequence: CASSYRDIQDGYTF. In nucleotides, the CDR3 is TGTGCCAGCAGTTACAGGGACATTCAGGACGGCTACACCTTC. V and J are TRBV6-5 and TRBJ1-2; D perhaps matches TRBD1 (6 bases). The CDR3 has 14 amino acids. V lost 2 bases, J lost 8 bases, and 15 bases lay in between. From germline, CDR1 is MNHEY and CDR2 SVGAGI.

The CDR3 nucleotides are TGTGCCAGCAGCCCTGGGACTAGCGGGGTGGGTGAGACCCAGTACTTC. The encoded protein is CASSPGTSGVGETQYF. J is TRBJ2-5 and V is TRBV11-3, with 13 bases identical to TRBD2. After removal of 5 bases from V and 5 bases from J, the junction contained 8 bases not matched to a gene. This CDR3 comprises 16 residues. Per germline, CDR1 SGHNT and CDR2 YENEEA.